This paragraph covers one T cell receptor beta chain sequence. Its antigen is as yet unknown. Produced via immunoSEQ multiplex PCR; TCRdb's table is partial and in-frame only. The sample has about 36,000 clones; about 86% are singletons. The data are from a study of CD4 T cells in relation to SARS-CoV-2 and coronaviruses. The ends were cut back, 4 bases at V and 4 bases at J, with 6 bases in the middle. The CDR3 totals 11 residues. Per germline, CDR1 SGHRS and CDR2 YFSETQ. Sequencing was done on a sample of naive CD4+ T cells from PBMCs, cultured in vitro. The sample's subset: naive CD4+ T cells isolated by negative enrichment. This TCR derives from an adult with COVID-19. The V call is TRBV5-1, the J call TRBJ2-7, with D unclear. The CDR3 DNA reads TGCGCCAGCAGCGCCGAATACGAGCAGTACTTC. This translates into CASSAEYEQYF.